This entry lists 14 T cell receptor beta chains sequenced from one sample in a study of OX40 agonist ivuxolimab in advanced cancers. Receptor amplification or capture employed the immunoSEQ multiplex PCR assay. TCRdb retrieved this table from immuneACCESS and kept in-frame rearrangements only. Not all clones are present; in checked studies, unresolved V genes account for under half, and no reason is known for the remainder. The sample table shows 70,000 or so clones, and 85% to 90% are seen once. The ten largest clones capture less than 7.5% of the sample. This specimen consisted of CD4+ or CD8+ T cells sorted from blood, obtained in a trial of the OX40 agonist ivuxolimab. These receptor sequences come from an adult with an advanced solid tumor such as melanoma, head and neck, liver or kidney cancer.

CDR3 sequence reads: CASSPGNRGPEAFF. The DNA for the CDR3 is TGTGCCAGCAGCCCAGGGAACAGGGGTCCTGAAGCTTTCTTT. The chain employs TRBV7-6 and TRBJ1-1, with TRBD1 identical over 7 bases. Germline assignment: CDR1 SGHVS and CDR2 FNYEAQ. The CDR3 runs 14 residues. V was pared by 5 bases and J by 6 bases, with 9 bases of the junction left unmatched.

CDR3 sequence (DNA): TGTGCCAGCAGCGTAGCTCCGGCGAAACCCTACGAGCAGTACTTC. Encoded protein: CASSVAPAKPYEQYF. This chain links TRBV9 with TRBJ2-7, with no clear D. This CDR3 region has 15 residues. Trimming shortened V by 0 bases and J by 2 bases, and 12 bases separated the two germline ends. The germline gives CDR1 SGDLS, CDR2 YYNGEE.

J is TRBJ2-1 and V is TRBV11-1; 8 bases are shared with TRBD2. CDR1 is SGHAT and CDR2 is FQDESV in the germline V gene (reference sequence). This CDR3 has 18 amino acids. The ends lost 1 base at V and 4 bases at J; junction bases unmatched: 12. The CDR3 DNA reads as TGTGCCAGCAGCTTAGGGACTAGCCCTTCAGTGTGGTACAATGAGCAGTTCTTC. It yields the protein CASSLGTSPSVWYNEQFF.

V gene TRBV19 combines with J gene TRBJ2-7; D is unclear. This CDR3 region has 13 residues. The germline gives CDR1 LNHDA, CDR2 SQIVND (reference sequence). Trimming shortened V by 4 bases and J by 3 bases, and 10 bases separated the two germline ends. CDR3 residues: CASSTSTFYEQYF. The DNA for the CDR3 is TGTGCCAGTAGTACGTCTACGTTCTACGAGCAGTACTTC. Using reference TRBV19 and TRBJ2-7 for the parts outside the CDR3, the full variable domain is DGGITQSPKYLFRKEGQNVTLSCEQNLNHDAMYWYRQDPGQGLRLIYYSQIVNDFQKGDIAEGYSVSREKKESFPLTVTSAQKNPTAFYLCASSTSTFYEQYFGPGTRLTVT.

The chain couples TRBV30 to TRBJ2-1; TRBD1 might be the D (7 bases). The length of the CDR3 is 11 residues. Trimming shortened V by 4 bases and J by 7 bases, and 8 bases separated the two germline ends. Germline V gene data show CDR1 as GTSNPN and CDR2 as SVGIG (reference sequence). Here the CDR3 DNA reads TGTGCCTGGACAGGGGGGAATGAGCAGTTCTTC. It codes for CAWTGGNEQFF. The variable domain in full, with the rest retrieved from reference TRBV30 and TRBJ2-1, is SQTIHQWPATLVQPVGSPLSLECTVEGTSNPNLYWYRQAAGRGLQLLFYSVGIGQISSEVPQNLSASRPQDRQFILSSKKLLLSDSGFYLCAWTGGNEQFFGPGTRLTVL.

J is TRBJ2-1 and V is TRBV19; TRBD2 is a possible D gene (6 bases). Trimming pared 5 bases from V and 4 bases from J, leaving 18 bases between. Germline V gene data show CDR1 as LNHDA and CDR2 as SQIVND (reference sequence). The CDR3 sequence is 16 residues long. CDR3 nucleotide sequence: TGTGCCAGTAGTCACCTGCGGGGCGTAAAATACAATGAGCAGTTCTTC. It translates to CASSHLRGVKYNEQFF. Combining the CDR3 with reference TRBV19 and TRBJ2-1 gives the whole variable domain DGGITQSPKYLFRKEGQNVTLSCEQNLNHDAMYWYRQDPGQGLRLIYYSQIVNDFQKGDIAEGYSVSREKKESFPLTVTSAQKNPTAFYLCASSHLRGVKYNEQFFGPGTRLTVL.

This sequence joins TRBV27 and TRBJ1-4, with D maybe TRBD1 (5 bases). The ends were cut back, 2 bases at V and 7 bases at J, with 14 bases in the middle. The length of the CDR3 is 15 residues. Per the germline V gene, CDR1 is MNHEY and CDR2 is SMNVEV (reference sequence). In nucleotides, the CDR3 is TGTGCCAGCAGTTTAATACATGGAAGGGGTGAAAAACTGTTTTTT. This translates into CASSLIHGRGEKLFF.

The chain couples TRBV6-1 to TRBJ2-7; TRBD2 agrees at 8 bases. Per germline, CDR1 MNHNS and CDR2 SASEGT. V trimming: 6 bases; J trimming: 3 bases; junction bases outside the gene matches: 7. The CDR3 consists of 14 residues. DNA of the CDR3: TGTGCCAGCAGCCCGGGACTAGTGGGCTACGAGCAGTACTTC. Translated, it gives CASSPGLVGYEQYF.

A remark on this clone: One junction end does not reproduce the germline sequence, and a read error may be involved. This chain links TRBV19 with TRBJ2-5, with D perhaps assigned TRBD1 or TRBD2 (7 bases each). This CDR3 region has 15 residues. Germline CDR1 is LNHDA and CDR2 is SQIVND (reference sequence). CDR3 residues: CASSPQGGNQEAQYF. The CDR3 DNA is TGTGCCAGTAGTCCCCAGGGGGGGAACCAAGAGGCCCAGTACTTC. The whole variable domain, filled in from reference TRBV19 and TRBJ2-5, reads DGGITQSPKYLFRKEGQNVTLSCEQNLNHDAMYWYRQDPGQGLRLIYYSQIVNDFQKGDIAEGYSVSREKKESFPLTVTSAQKNPTAFYLCASSPQGGNQEAQYFGPGTRLLVL.

The chain links TRBV21-1 to TRBJ2-2. TRBV21-1 is reported as a pseudogene. The CDR3 consists of 18 residues. In nucleotides, the CDR3 is TGTGCCAGCAGACCTTTTGGAACGAGTCGTTCGGACACCGGGGAGCTGTTTTTT. It encodes CASRPFGTSRSDTGELFF.

The rearrangement links TRBV4-3 to TRBJ1-1; D uncertain. V shed 0 bases and J shed 3 bases, with 11 bases lying between them. Germline V lookup: CDR1 LGHNA, CDR2 YSLEER. The CDR3 covers 15 residues. The CDR3 coding sequence is TGCGCCAGCAGCCAAGATTGGGCGGGGTACACTGAAGCTTTCTTT. It codes for CASSQDWAGYTEAFF.

This sequence joins TRBV27 and TRBJ1-1, with 9 bases matching TRBD1. The junction had 9 bases not matched to a gene; V was cut back by 8 bases and J by 5 bases. The V gene's germline CDR1 is MNHEY and CDR2 SMNVEV (reference sequence). CDR3 size: 14 residues. The CDR3 DNA is TGTGCCAGCGGAGTCACAGGGGGCGTTACTGAAGCTTTCTTT. Protein product: CASGVTGGVTEAFF.

J is TRBJ2-5 and V is TRBV7-9; TRBD1 matches 9 bases. Germline CDR1 SEHNR, CDR2 FQNEAQ (reference sequence). V shed 0 bases, J shed 1 base, and the junction held 0 bases outside the gene matches. The CDR3 is made up of 15 amino acids. DNA for the CDR3: TGTGCCAGCAGCTTAGCGGACAGGGGCCAAGAGACCCAGTACTTC. This codes for CASSLADRGQETQYF.

The chain is built from TRBV5-6 and TRBJ2-4, with unresolved D. The length of the CDR3 is 15 residues. The V and J ends lost 1 base and 2 bases respectively, with 10 bases between them. Germline assignment: CDR1 SGHDT and CDR2 YYEEEE. The CDR3 coding sequence is TGTGCCAGCAGCTTGATTTCGGCAACCAAAAACATTCAGTACTTC. It yields the protein CASSLISATKNIQYF.